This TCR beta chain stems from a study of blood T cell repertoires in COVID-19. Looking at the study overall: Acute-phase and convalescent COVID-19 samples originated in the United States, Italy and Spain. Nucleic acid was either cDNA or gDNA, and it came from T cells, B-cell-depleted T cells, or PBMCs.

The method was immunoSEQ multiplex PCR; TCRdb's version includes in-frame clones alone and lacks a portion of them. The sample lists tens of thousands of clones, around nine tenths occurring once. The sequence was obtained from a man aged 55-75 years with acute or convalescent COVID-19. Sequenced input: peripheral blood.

This CDR3 is CAWSGGTGEQPQHF. As DNA, the CDR3 is TGTGCCTGGAGTGGCGGGACAGGGGAGCAGCCCCAGCATTTT. This chain connects TRBV30 to TRBJ1-5; TRBD1 aligns across 10 bases. V lost 1 base, J lost 7 bases, and 4 bases stayed unmatched. This CDR3 has 14 amino acids. Germline CDR1 reads GTSNPN; CDR2 reads SVGIG (reference sequence).